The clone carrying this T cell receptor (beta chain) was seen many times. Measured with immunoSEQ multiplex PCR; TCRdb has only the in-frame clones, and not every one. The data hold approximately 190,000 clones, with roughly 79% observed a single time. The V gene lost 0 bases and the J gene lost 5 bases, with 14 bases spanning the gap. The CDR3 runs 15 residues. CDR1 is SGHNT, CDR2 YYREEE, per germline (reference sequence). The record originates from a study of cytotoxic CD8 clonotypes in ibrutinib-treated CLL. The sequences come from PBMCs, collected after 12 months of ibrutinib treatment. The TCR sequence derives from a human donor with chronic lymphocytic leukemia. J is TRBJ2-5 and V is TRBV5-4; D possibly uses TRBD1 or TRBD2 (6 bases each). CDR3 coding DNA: TGTGCCAGCAGCTTGGGACTAGGGGGATCCGAGACCCAGTACTTC. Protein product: CASSLGLGGSETQYF.